Given below is one T cell receptor (beta chain) in context. Its antigen is undetermined. Trimming removed 3 bases at V and 2 bases at J, with 13 bases between. The CDR3 totals 16 residues. Looked up from germline, CDR1 is LNHDA and CDR2 is SQIVND (reference sequence). The data were taken from a study of long-term antiretroviral therapy in people with HIV. Study-wide background: About a decade before 2015, the earliest samples were taken when ART was typically delayed.

The run of the v3.0 immunoSEQ assay was at survey level. Assay used: immunoSEQ multiplex PCR; TCRdb lists only in-frame clones, some missing. This sample yields about 30,000 clones, of which approximately 95% are seen a single time; about 3.4% belongs to the top ten. Study observations and caveats: Transplant-donor-level diversity was not reached after ART, though diversity increased. Samples were collected from about 2004 to 2018 under possibly less effective ART regimens.

This TCR was recovered from a man between 50 and 59 years old with HIV. The V and J genes are TRBV19 and TRBJ2-2; D unresolved. Material: unsorted PBMCs, obtained 5.3 years after starting antiretroviral therapy. The CDR3: CASSIFRQSNTGELFF. In DNA form, the CDR3 reads TGTGCCAGTAGTATTTTTAGACAATCCAACACCGGGGAGCTGTTTTTT.